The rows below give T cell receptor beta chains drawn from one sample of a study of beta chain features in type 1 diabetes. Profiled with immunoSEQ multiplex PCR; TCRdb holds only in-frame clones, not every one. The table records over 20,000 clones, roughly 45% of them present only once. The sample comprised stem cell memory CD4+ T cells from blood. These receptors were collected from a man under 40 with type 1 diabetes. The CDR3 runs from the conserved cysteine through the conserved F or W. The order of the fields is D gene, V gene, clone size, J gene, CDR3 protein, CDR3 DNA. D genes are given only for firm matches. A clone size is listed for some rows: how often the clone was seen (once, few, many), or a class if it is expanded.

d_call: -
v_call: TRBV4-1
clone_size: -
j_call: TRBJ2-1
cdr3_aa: CASSQGSGVYNEQFF
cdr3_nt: TGCGCCAGCAGCCAAGGGTCGGGTGTTTACAATGAGCAGTTCTTC

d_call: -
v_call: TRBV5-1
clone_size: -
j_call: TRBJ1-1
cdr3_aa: CASSLGISNTEAFF
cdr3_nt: TGCGCCAGCAGCCTAGGCATATCGAACACTGAAGCTTTCTTT

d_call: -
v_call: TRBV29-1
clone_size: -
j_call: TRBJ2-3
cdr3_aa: CSVGLGGPTDTQYF
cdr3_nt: TGCAGCGTTGGGTTGGGGGGACCCACAGATACGCAGTATTTT

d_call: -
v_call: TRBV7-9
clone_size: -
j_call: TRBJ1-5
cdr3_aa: CASSLRDSNQPQHF
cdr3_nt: TGTGCCAGCAGCTTGAGGGATAGCAATCAGCCCCAGCATTTT

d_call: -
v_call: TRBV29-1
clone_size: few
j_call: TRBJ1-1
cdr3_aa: CSVGRGNTEAFF
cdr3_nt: TGCAGCGTTGGTAGGGGGAACACTGAAGCTTTCTTT

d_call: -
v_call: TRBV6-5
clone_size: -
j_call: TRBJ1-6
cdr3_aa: CASSYGDPNNSPLHF
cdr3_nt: TGTGCCAGCAGTTACGGAGACCCGAATAATTCACCCCTCCACTTT

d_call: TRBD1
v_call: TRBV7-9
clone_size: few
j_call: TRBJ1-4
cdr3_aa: CASSAPLGGLFF
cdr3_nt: TGTGCCAGCAGCGCCCCGTTAGGGGGCCTGTTTTTT

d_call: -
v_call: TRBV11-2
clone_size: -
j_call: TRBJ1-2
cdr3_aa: CASSLLEGANYGYTF
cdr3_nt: TGTGCCAGCAGCTTACTTGAAGGGGCTAACTATGGCTACACCTTC

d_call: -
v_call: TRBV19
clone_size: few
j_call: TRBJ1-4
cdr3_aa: CASSGRTVGEKLFF
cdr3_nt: TGTGCCAGTAGTGGCAGGACAGTTGGTGAAAAACTGTTTTTT

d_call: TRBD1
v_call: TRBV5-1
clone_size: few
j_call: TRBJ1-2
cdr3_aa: CASSLTGTANHGYTF
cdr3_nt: TGCGCCAGCAGCTTAACCGGGACAGCTAACCATGGCTACACCTTC

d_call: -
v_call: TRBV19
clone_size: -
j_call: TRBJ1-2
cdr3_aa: CATAEAYGYTF
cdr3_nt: TGTGCCACCGCGGAAGCTTATGGCTACACCTTC

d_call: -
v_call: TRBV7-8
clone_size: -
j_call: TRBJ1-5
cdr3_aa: CASSSGSKNQPQHF
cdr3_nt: TGTGCCAGCAGCTCCGGGTCAAAGAATCAGCCCCAGCATTTT

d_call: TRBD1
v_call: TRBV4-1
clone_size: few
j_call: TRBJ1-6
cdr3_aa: CASSQEGAGGSPLHF
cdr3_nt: TGCGCCAGCAGCCAAGAAGGGGCAGGGGGCTCACCCCTCCACTTT

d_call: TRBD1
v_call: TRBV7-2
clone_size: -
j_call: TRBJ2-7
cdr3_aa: CASSFRQGNWNEQYF
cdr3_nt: TGTGCCAGCAGCTTTAGACAGGGGAATTGGAACGAGCAGTACTTC

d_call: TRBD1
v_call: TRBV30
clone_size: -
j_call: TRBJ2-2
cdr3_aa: CAWSRGLDRAEGELFF
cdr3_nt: TGTGCCTGGAGTCGAGGGTTAGACAGGGCGGAGGGGGAGCTGTTTTTT

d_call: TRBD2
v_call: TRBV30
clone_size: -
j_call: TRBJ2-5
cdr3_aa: CAWSGGRASQETQYF
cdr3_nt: TGTGCCTGGAGCGGCGGGAGGGCAAGCCAAGAGACCCAGTACTTC

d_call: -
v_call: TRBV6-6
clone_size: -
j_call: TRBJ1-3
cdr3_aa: CASGAYSGNTIYF
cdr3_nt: TGTGCCAGCGGGGCCTACTCTGGAAACACCATATATTTT

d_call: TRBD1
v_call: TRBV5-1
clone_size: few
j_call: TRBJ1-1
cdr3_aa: CASSRDRANTEAFF
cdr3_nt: TGCGCCAGCAGCCGGGACAGGGCGAACACTGAAGCTTTCTTT

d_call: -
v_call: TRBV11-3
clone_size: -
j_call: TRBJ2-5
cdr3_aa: CASSLVAHQETQYF
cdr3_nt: TGTGCCAGCAGCTTAGTAGCGCACCAAGAGACCCAGTACTTC

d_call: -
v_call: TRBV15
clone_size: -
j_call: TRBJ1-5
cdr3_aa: CATSRESSGPNQPQHF
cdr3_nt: TGTGCCACCAGCAGAGAAAGTTCAGGGCCCAATCAGCCCCAGCATTTT

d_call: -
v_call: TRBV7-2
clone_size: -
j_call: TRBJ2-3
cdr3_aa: CASSPNTDTQYF
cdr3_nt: TGTGCCAGCAGCCCCAACACAGATACGCAGTATTTT

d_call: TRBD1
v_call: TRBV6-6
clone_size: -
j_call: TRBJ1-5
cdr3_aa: CATAPGTGILQPQHF
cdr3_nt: TGTGCCACCGCTCCTGGGACAGGGATTCTGCAGCCCCAGCATTTT

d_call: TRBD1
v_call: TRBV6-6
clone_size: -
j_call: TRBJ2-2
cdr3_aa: CASSYGQARGTGELFF
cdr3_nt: TGTGCCAGCAGTTACGGACAGGCTCGGGGCACCGGGGAGCTGTTTTTT

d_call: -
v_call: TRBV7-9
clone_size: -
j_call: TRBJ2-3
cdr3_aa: CASSLTGPLVDTQYF
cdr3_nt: TGTGCCAGCAGCCTAACAGGGCCCTTGGTGGATACGCAGTATTTT

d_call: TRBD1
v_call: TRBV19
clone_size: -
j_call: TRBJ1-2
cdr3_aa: CASTGTGGQVNGYTF
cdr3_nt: TGTGCCAGTACCGGGACAGGGGGCCAAGTGAATGGCTACACCTTC

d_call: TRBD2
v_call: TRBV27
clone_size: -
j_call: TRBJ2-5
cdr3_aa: CASSSLAGASYQETQYF
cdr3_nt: TGTGCCAGCAGTTCTCTAGCGGGAGCCTCGTACCAAGAGACCCAGTACTTC

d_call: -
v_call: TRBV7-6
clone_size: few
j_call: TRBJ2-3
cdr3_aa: CASSLGSGTDTQYF
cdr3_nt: TGTGCCAGCAGCTTAGGTTCAGGCACAGATACGCAGTATTTT

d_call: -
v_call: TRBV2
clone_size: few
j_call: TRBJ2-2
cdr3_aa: CASGEDPGELFF
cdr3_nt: TGTGCCAGCGGGGAGGACCCCGGGGAGCTGTTTTTT

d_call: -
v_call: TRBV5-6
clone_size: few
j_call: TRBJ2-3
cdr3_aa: CASSLVGEAITDTQYF
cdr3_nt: TGTGCCAGCAGCTTGGTGGGGGAGGCCATCACAGATACGCAGTATTTT

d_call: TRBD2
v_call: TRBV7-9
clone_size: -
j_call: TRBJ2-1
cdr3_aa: CASSPDGGGPSEQFF
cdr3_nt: TGTGCCAGCAGCCCAGACGGGGGAGGGCCCAGTGAGCAGTTCTTC

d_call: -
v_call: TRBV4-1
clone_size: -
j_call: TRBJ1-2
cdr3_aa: CASSQVWQRSYTF
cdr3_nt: TGCGCCAGCAGCCAAGTGTGGCAGCGTAGCTACACCTTC

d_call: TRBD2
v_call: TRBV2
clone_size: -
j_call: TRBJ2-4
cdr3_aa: CASSEAESSGGSEYF
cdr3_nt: TGTGCCAGCAGTGAAGCCGAGTCTAGCGGGGGGTCCGAGTACTTC

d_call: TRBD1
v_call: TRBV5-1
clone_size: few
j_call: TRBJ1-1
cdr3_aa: CASSTGQPNTEAFF
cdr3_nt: TGCGCCAGCAGCACGGGACAGCCGAACACTGAAGCTTTCTTT

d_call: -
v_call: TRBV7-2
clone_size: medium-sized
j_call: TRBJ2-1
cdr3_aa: CASSGRGSYNEQFF
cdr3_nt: TGTGCCAGCAGCGGAAGGGGCTCCTACAATGAGCAGTTCTTC

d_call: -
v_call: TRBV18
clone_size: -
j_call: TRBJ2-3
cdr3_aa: CASSGGDRADTQYF
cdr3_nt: TGTGCCAGCTCAGGGGGCGATCGGGCAGATACGCAGTATTTT

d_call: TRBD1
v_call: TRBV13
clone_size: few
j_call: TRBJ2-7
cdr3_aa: CASSRSRDRVYEQYF
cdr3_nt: TGTGCCAGCAGCCGTAGCCGGGACAGGGTCTACGAGCAGTACTTC

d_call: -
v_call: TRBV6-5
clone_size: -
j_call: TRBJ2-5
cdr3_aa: CASSYKRYQETQYF
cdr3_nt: TGTGCCAGCAGTTACAAGCGGTACCAAGAGACCCAGTACTTC

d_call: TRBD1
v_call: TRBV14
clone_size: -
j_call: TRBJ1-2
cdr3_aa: CASSPRWTGVYGYTF
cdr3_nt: TGTGCCAGCAGCCCGAGGTGGACAGGGGTGTATGGCTACACCTTC

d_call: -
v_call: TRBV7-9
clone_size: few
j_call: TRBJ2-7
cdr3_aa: CASSLGARWEQYF
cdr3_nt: TGTGCCAGCAGCTTGGGGGCTCGCTGGGAGCAGTACTTC

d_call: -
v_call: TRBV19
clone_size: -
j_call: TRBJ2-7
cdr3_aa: CASSPDRGALEQYF
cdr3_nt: TGTGCCAGTAGTCCAGACCGGGGTGCACTCGAGCAGTACTTC

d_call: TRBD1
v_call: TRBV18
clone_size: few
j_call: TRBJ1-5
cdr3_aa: CASSLGQGGNQPQHF
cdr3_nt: TGTGCCAGCTCCCTCGGACAGGGAGGCAATCAGCCCCAGCATTTT

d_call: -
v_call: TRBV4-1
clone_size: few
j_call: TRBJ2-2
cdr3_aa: CASSQPDGPGLSVSGELFF
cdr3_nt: TGCGCCAGCAGCCAGCCTGACGGACCGGGACTTTCAGTTTCTGGGGAGCTGTTTTTT